Included here is one TCR beta chain sequence, with context. The junction does not match germline at one end; this may be a read error. This sample stems from a study of blood T cells in healthy people across ages. Study background: Template-switching capture recovered about one barcoded beta molecule per two T cells.

Next came a second PCR, run for 7 to 11 cycles, which used a sample-barcoded 5' primer along with a J-beta primer mix. Per-sample output comprised a minimum of 2.5 million paired-end reads containing CDR3. TCRdb independently ran MiXCR on the 5' RACE reads; one entry per CDR3 protein. The sample has about 640,000 distinct CDR3 sequences; roughly 53% are singletons. The sample providers were healthy Caucasian people from Russia, aged roughly 6 to 90. This CDR3 spans 17 amino acids. Per germline, CDR1 MGHRA and CDR2 YSYEKL. Specimen: blood. The clonotype originates from a man aged 55 to 70 in good health. This chain links TRBV4-1 with TRBJ2-2; tentatively, D is TRBD2 (6 bases). This CDR3 reads CASSLFRDSPNTGGLFF. CDR3 bases: TGCGCCAGCAGCTTGTTCAGGGACTCCCCAAACACCGGGGGGCTGTTTTTT.